Following are 26 T cell receptor beta chains from one sample sequenced in a study of T cell repertoires in aging, cancer and after chemotherapy. The template was genomic DNA from peripheral blood, not RNA. Rearranged V-D-J TRB sequences were amplified with a mixed TRB-A/B primer pool. TCRdb used MiXCR to reprocess the multiplex PCR reads, holding one entry per CDR3 protein. The table includes about 10,000 distinct CDR3 sequences, roughly 39% detected once. Material: blood. These receptors were obtained from a human donor in good health.

The gene calls are TRBV6-5 and TRBJ2-6; D might be TRBD2 (7 bases). CDR3 size: 15 residues. V shed 7 bases and J shed 4 bases, with 14 bases lying between them. Per germline, CDR1 MNHEY and CDR2 SVGAGI. DNA for the CDR3: TGTGCCAGCACCAGGGAGGGGGGGGGGGCCAACGTCCTGACTTTC. Its translation: CASTREGGGANVLTF.

The chain combines TRBV19 with TRBJ2-1; D unclear. V shed 3 bases and J shed 2 bases, with 5 bases lying between them. The V gene's germline CDR1 is LNHDA and CDR2 SQIVND (reference sequence). The CDR3 has 13 residues. The CDR3 region is CASSMGTYNEQFF. CDR3 nucleotide sequence: TGTGCCAGTAGTATGGGGACCTACAATGAGCAGTTCTTC.

This clonotype is labeled as medium-sized. The chain is built from TRBV29-1 and TRBJ1-4; no clear D. CDR1 is SQVTM and CDR2 is ANQGSEA in the germline V gene. This CDR3 comprises 14 residues. V was trimmed by 3 bases and J by 1 base, leaving 9 bases between them. CDR3 sequence: CSVDFGVTNEKLFF. The CDR3, as DNA: TGCAGCGTTGACTTCGGGGTAACTAATGAAAAACTGTTTTTT. The variable domain in full, with the rest retrieved from reference TRBV29-1 and TRBJ1-4, is SAVISQKPSRDICQRGTSLTIQCQVDSQVTMMFWYRQQPGQSLTLIATANQGSEATYESGFVIDKFPISRPNLTFSTLTVSNMSPEDSSIYLCSVDFGVTNEKLFFGSGTQLSVL.

The chain has TRBV30 and TRBJ2-1; the match to TRBD2 covers 9 bases. CDR3 length: 15 residues. CDR1 and CDR2 from the germline V gene are GTSNPN and SVGIG (reference sequence). The J segment lost 9 bases and the V segment lost 0 bases, leaving 9 bases of the junction unmatched. CDR3: CAWSVTTSGSGEQFF. CDR3 coding DNA: TGTGCCTGGAGTGTAACAACTAGCGGGTCGGGTGAGCAGTTCTTC.

By share, this clonotype counts as medium-sized. The chain links TRBV29-1 to TRBJ2-2; D ambiguous. CDR3 length: 14 residues. Trimming cost V 6 bases and J 0 bases, with 11 bases left between them. Germline values: CDR1 SQVTM, CDR2 ANQGSEA. CDR3 sequence (DNA): TGCAGCGTCCCCGCAGGCACGAACACCGGGGAGCTGTTTTTT. Protein sequence: CSVPAGTNTGELFF.

This clonotype was seen a few times. The chain carries TRBV18 and TRBJ1-4, with D perhaps TRBD1 (5 bases). Germline-derived CDR1 and CDR2 are KGHSH and LQKENI. The CDR3 is made up of 15 amino acids. V lost 0 bases and J lost 0, with 5 bases in between. CDR3 DNA: TGTGCCAGCTCACCACCGACAGCAACTAATGAAAAACTGTTTTTT. Protein: CASSPPTATNEKLFF.

This clonotype was detected only a few times. Mismatch with germline at one junction end may stem from a read error. The chain has TRBV5-1 and TRBJ2-7, with TRBD1 identical over 8 bases. Germline values: CDR1 SGHRS, CDR2 YFSETQ. The CDR3 contains 15 residues. The chain's CDR3 is CASSILTGGLDEQYF. The CDR3 nucleotides are TGCGCTAGCAGCATACTCACAGGGGGACTCGACGAGCAGTACTTC.

The chain recombines TRBV5-1 with TRBJ2-7; possible D gene TRBD1, 5 bases. Germline values: CDR1 SGHRS, CDR2 YFSETQ. V was trimmed by 4 bases and J by 2 bases, leaving 13 bases between them. The CDR3 covers 14 residues. The CDR3 DNA sequence: TGCGCCAGCAGCCCGGACACTTCAACCTACGAGCAGTACTTC. This gives the protein CASSPDTSTYEQYF.

This clonotype is labeled as medium-sized. CDR3 sequence: CASKVGGGRTDTQYF. CDR3 nucleotides: TGTGCCAGTAAGGTCGGGGGAGGACGCACAGATACGCAGTATTTT. The chain links TRBV19 to TRBJ2-3, with a tentative D call TRBD2 (6 bases). The germline V gene encodes CDR1 LNHDA and CDR2 SQIVND (reference sequence). The length of the CDR3 is 15 residues. The ends were cut back, 7 bases at V and 1 base at J, with 15 bases in the middle.

To note about this clonotype: With a much larger clone just one base away, this may be a read error. The chain carries TRBV19 and TRBJ2-2; D is perhaps TRBD2 (6 bases). Germline values: CDR1 LNHDA, CDR2 SQIVND (reference sequence). This CDR3 has 17 residues. The V and J ends lost 2 bases and 0 bases respectively, with 13 bases between them. CDR3 protein: CASSIFRLASNTGELFF. The CDR3 DNA reads as TGTGCCAGTAGTATATTTCGGCTAGCGTCGAACACCGGGGAGCTGTTTTTT. Complete variable domain (other parts from reference TRBV19 and TRBJ2-2): DGGITQSPKYLFRKEGQNVTLSCEQNLNHDAMYWYRQDPGQGLRLIYYSQIVNDFQKGDIAEGYSVSREKKESFPLTVTSAQKNPTAFYLCASSIFRLASNTGELFFGEGSRLTVL.

This chain uses TRBV5-6 with TRBJ1-1, with TRBD1 as a possible D gene (5 bases). The V end was cut by 0 bases, the J end by 3 bases, with 9 bases between. CDR1 and CDR2 (germline): SGHDT, YYEEEE. The CDR3 is 14 residues long. The CDR3 region has the DNA TGTGCCAGCAGCTTGGCAGGGAGGGACACTGAAGCTTTCTTT. Amino acid sequence: CASSLAGRDTEAFF. The variable domain in full, completed from reference TRBV5-6 and TRBJ1-1, reads DAGVTQSPTHLIKTRGQQVTLRCSPKSGHDTVSWYQQALGQGPQFIFQYYEEEERQRGNFPDRFSGHQFPNYSSELNVNALLLGDSALYLCASSLAGRDTEAFFGQGTRLTVV.

Relative to its sample, this clonotype is medium-sized. The rearrangement uses TRBV5-6 and TRBJ2-1; TRBD2 matches 13 bases. This CDR3 comprises 16 residues. V lost 3 bases and J lost 0; bases outside the gene matches: 0. Germline CDR1 reads SGHDT; CDR2 reads YYEEEE. The CDR3 spells CASSWTSGSSYNEQFF. The CDR3 DNA is TGTGCCAGCAGCTGGACTAGCGGGAGCTCCTACAATGAGCAGTTCTTC.

The rearrangement joins TRBV6-2 or TRBV6-3 to TRBJ1-5; D is unresolved. Germline V gene data show CDR1 as MNHEY and CDR2 as SVGEGT. The V end lost 2 bases, the J end lost 4 bases, and 12 bases lay between the germline ends. This CDR3 has 15 amino acids. CDR3 sequence reads: CASSYGMGFNQPQHF. Written as DNA, the CDR3 is TGTGCCAGCAGTTACGGGATGGGGTTTAATCAGCCCCAGCATTTT.

This clonotype was seen a few times. The chain couples TRBV6-4 to TRBJ2-3; TRBD1 matches 11 bases. This CDR3 contains 14 residues. J lost 4 bases, V lost 6 bases, and 3 bases had no gene match. CDR1 MRHNA and CDR2 SNTAGT come from the germline V gene. CDR3 amino acids: CASSPGQGADTQYF. The CDR3 nucleotides read TGTGCCAGCAGCCCGGGACAGGGGGCAGATACGCAGTATTTT.

The chain carries TRBV19 and TRBJ2-1; no definite D call. The CDR3 is made up of 15 amino acids. V was shortened by 4 bases and J by 0 bases, with 10 bases between the two germline ends. The germline gives CDR1 LNHDA, CDR2 SQIVND (reference sequence). CDR3 sequence (DNA): TGTGCCAGTAGTACCTTCAAGAGCTCCTACAATGAGCAGTTCTTC. It translates to CASSTFKSSYNEQFF.

There are a few counts of this clonotype. This rearrangement joins TRBV6-1 to TRBJ2-7; a possible D gene is TRBD2 (6 bases). This CDR3 has 15 residues. V was shortened by 1 base and J by 1 base, with 11 bases between the two germline ends. Per germline, CDR1 MNHNS and CDR2 SASEGT. The CDR3 here is CASSEDQGGSYEQYF. The CDR3 nucleotides are TGTGCCAGCAGTGAAGATCAGGGAGGTTCCTACGAGCAGTACTTC.

This clonotype was found a few times. The rearrangement joins TRBV6-2 or TRBV6-3 to TRBJ1-2; 8 nucleotides match TRBD1. The CDR3 sequence is 14 residues long. Trimming at V came to 6 bases and at J to 4 bases, leaving 7 bases not matched to a gene. Germline assignment: CDR1 MNHEY and CDR2 SVGEGT. The CDR3 DNA is TGTGCCAGCAGCTTGGAGGGGACAGGCTATGGCTACACCTTC. Translation gives CASSLEGTGYGYTF.

This clonotype was seen a handful of times. The chain combines TRBV7-2 with TRBJ2-7; D is perhaps TRBD1 (6 bases). CDR1 and CDR2 (germline): SGHTA, FQGNSA. Trimming shortened V by 8 bases and J by 7 bases, and 18 bases separated the two germline ends. This CDR3 contains 13 residues. CDR3 protein: CASAGTLQGEQYF. CDR3 nucleotides: TGTGCCAGCGCCGGGACGCTTCAGGGGGAGCAGTACTTC.

The V and J genes are TRBV30 and TRBJ2-4; 8 bases fit TRBD2. This CDR3 spans 16 amino acids. Germline V lookup: CDR1 GTSNPN, CDR2 SVGIG (reference sequence). V shed 7 bases, J shed 1 base, and the junction held 12 bases outside the gene matches. The CDR3 sequence: CASSPTSATAKNIQYF. Here the CDR3 DNA reads TGTGCCTCCTCACCGACTAGCGCCACGGCCAAAAACATTCAGTACTTC.

V usage is TRBV19 and J usage is TRBJ2-7, with 9 bases fitting TRBD1. This CDR3 is built from 14 residues. Germline lookup yields CDR1 LNHDA and CDR2 SQIVND (reference sequence). Germline trimming cut 2 bases from V and 8 bases from J; bases unmatched to any gene: 7. CDR3 sequence reads: CASSIPGTGNQQYF. The CDR3 DNA sequence: TGTGCCAGTAGTATACCCGGGACAGGGAATCAGCAGTACTTC.

V gene TRBV27 combines with J gene TRBJ2-7; TRBD2 matches at 9 bases. This CDR3 comprises 14 residues. The V segment lost 6 bases and the J segment 7 bases; nucleotides outside the gene matches: 10. From germline, CDR1 is MNHEY and CDR2 SMNVEV (reference sequence). CDR3 amino acids: CASSPLREGREQYF. As DNA, the CDR3 is TGTGCCAGCAGCCCCCTGCGGGAGGGGAGGGAGCAGTACTTC.

The CDR3 region is CASSPGGVASDTQYF. In DNA, the CDR3 is TGCGCCAGCAGCCCGGGTGGAGTAGCCTCAGATACGCAGTATTTT. This sequence joins TRBV5-1 and TRBJ2-3; D unresolved. The germline gives CDR1 SGHRS, CDR2 YFSETQ. The CDR3 extends over 15 amino acids. V lost 4 bases and J lost 4, with 16 bases in between.

This chain joins TRBV6-5 and TRBJ1-2, with 8 bases lining up with TRBD1. This CDR3 has 11 amino acids. The ends lost 8 bases at V and 12 bases at J; junction bases unmatched: 8. CDR1 is MNHEY, CDR2 SVGAGI, per germline. This chain's CDR3 is CASGQGGEHTF. The CDR3 DNA reads as TGTGCCAGCGGACAGGGAGGGGAGCACACCTTC.

The chain carries TRBV19 and TRBJ1-5, with 8 bases aligning to TRBD1. Germline values: CDR1 LNHDA, CDR2 SQIVND (reference sequence). The CDR3 contains 17 residues. The V segment lost 4 bases and the J segment 3 bases; nucleotides outside the gene matches: 11. The CDR3 loop is CASSKLGTGRFNQPQHF. The CDR3 bases are TGTGCCAGTAGTAAACTCGGGACAGGAAGATTCAATCAGCCCCAGCATTTT.

A few counts support this clonotype. The chain couples TRBV5-6 to TRBJ2-1; D is tentatively TRBD1 or TRBD2 (5 bases each). CDR1 and CDR2 from the germline V gene are SGHDT and YYEEEE. With 5 bases removed from V and 1 base from J, the gap between germline ends came to 10 bases. The CDR3 spans 14 residues. CDR3 DNA: TGTGCCAGCAGTGGGGGTAGTTCCTACAATGAGCAGTTCTTC. It codes for CASSGGSSYNEQFF. The full variable domain, in which reference TRBV5-6 and TRBJ2-1 provide the parts outside the CDR3, is DAGVTQSPTHLIKTRGQQVTLRCSPKSGHDTVSWYQQALGQGPQFIFQYYEEEERQRGNFPDRFSGHQFPNYSSELNVNALLLGDSALYLCASSGGSSYNEQFFGPGTRLTVL.

The chain links TRBV12-3 or TRBV12-4 to TRBJ2-1; TRBD2 matches at 11 bases. Trimming removed 5 bases from V and 7 bases from J; junction bases left unmatched: 7. The CDR3 spans 15 residues. CDR3: CASSAPSGRNNEQFF. The CDR3 DNA reads TGTGCCAGCAGTGCCCCTAGCGGGAGGAATAATGAGCAGTTCTTC.